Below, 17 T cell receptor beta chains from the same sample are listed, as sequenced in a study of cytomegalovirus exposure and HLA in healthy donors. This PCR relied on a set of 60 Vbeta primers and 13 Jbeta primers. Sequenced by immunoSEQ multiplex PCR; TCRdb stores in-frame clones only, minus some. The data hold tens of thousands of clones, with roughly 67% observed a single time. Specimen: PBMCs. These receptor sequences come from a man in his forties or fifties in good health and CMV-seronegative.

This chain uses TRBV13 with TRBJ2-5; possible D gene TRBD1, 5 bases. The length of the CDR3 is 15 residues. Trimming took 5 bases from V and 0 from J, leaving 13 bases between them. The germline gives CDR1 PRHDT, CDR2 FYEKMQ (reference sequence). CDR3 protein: CASSEDSTYQETQYF. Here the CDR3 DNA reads TGTGCCAGCAGCGAAGACAGTACTTACCAAGAGACCCAGTACTTC.

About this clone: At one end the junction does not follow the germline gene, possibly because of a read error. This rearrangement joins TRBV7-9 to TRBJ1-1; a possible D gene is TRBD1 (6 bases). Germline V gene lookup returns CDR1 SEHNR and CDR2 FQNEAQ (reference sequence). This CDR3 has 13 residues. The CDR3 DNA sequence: TGTTCCAGCAGCTCAGGGGTTTACACTGAAGCTTTCTTT. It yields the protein CSSSSGVYTEAFF.

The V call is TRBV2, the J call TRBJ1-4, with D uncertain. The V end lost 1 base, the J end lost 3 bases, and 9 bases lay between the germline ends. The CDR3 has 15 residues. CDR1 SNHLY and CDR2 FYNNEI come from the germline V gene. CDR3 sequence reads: CASSEVSQANEKLFF. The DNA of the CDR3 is TGTGCCAGCAGTGAAGTGTCCCAGGCTAATGAAAAACTGTTTTTT. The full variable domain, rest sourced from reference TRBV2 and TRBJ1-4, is EPEVTQTPSHQVTQMGQEVILRCVPISNHLYFYWYRQILGQKVEFLVSFYNNEISEKSEIFDDQFSVERPDGSNFTLKIRSTKLEDSAMYFCASSEVSQANEKLFFGSGTQLSVL.

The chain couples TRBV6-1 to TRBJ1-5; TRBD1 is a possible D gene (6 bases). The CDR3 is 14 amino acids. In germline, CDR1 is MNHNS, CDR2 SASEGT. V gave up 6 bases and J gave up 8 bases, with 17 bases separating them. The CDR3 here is CASSPRGPPEPQHF. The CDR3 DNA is TGTGCCAGCAGCCCCAGGGGTCCCCCCGAGCCCCAGCATTTT.

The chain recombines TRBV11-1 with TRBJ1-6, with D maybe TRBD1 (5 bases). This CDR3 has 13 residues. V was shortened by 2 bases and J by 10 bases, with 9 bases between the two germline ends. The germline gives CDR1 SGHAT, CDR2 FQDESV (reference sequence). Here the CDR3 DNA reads TGTGCCAGCAGCTTAAATGGGGGGTCACCCCTCCACTTT. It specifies CASSLNGGSPLHF. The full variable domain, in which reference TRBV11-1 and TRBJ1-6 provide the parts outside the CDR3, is EAEVAQSPRYKITEKSQAVAFWCDPISGHATLYWYRQILGQGPELLVQFQDESVVDDSQLPKDRFSAERLKGVDSTLKIQPAELGDSAMYLCASSLNGGSPLHFGNGTRLTVT.

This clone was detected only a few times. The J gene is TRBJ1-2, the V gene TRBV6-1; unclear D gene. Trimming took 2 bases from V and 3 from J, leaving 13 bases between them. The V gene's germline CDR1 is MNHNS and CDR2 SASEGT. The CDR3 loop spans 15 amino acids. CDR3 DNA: TGTGCCAGCAGTGAACCTGGGTTTCGGGACTATGGCTACACCTTC. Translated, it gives CASSEPGFRDYGYTF.

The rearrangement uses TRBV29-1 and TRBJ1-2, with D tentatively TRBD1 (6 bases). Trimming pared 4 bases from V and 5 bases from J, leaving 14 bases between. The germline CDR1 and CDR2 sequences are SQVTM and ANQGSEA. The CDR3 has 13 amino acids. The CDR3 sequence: CSVAHRAAYGYTF. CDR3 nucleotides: TGCAGCGTTGCTCACAGGGCAGCGTATGGCTACACCTTC. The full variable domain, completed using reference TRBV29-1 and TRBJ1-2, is SAVISQKPSRDICQRGTSLTIQCQVDSQVTMMFWYRQQPGQSLTLIATANQGSEATYESGFVIDKFPISRPNLTFSTLTVSNMSPEDSSIYLCSVAHRAAYGYTFGSGTRLTVV.

The CDR3: CASSDGTSGTDTQYF. The CDR3 region has the DNA TGTGCCAGCAGTGACGGGACTAGCGGCACAGATACGCAGTATTTT. This chain connects TRBV6-4 to TRBJ2-3; 10 nucleotides line up with TRBD2. CDR1 and CDR2 (germline): MRHNA, SNTAGT. Trimming cost V 2 bases and J 1 base; bases outside gene matches: 0. CDR3 length: 15 residues.

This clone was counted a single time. The CDR3 region has the DNA TGTGCTAGTGGTTTGAAGGGGGCCTCCGCAGATACGCAGTATTTT. Residues: CASGLKGASADTQYF. The J gene is TRBJ2-3, the V gene TRBV12-5; 7 nucleotides match TRBD1. From germline, CDR1 is LGHNT and CDR2 FRNRAP. The CDR3 has 15 amino acids. V shed 2 bases, J shed 4 bases, and the junction held 6 bases outside the gene matches.

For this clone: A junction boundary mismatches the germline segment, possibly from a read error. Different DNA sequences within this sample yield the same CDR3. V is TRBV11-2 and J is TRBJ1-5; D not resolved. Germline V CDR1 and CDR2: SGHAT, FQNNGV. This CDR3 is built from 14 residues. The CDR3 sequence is CASSLVSGNQPQHF. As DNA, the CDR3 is TGTGCCAGCAGCTTAGTTTCAGGTAATCAGCCCCAACATTTT.

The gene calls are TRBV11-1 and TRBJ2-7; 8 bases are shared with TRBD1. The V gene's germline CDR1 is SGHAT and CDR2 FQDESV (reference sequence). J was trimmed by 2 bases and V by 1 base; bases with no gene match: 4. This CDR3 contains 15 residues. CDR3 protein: CASSLEWTGTYEQYF. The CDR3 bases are TGTGCCAGCAGCTTAGAATGGACAGGGACCTACGAGCAGTACTTC.

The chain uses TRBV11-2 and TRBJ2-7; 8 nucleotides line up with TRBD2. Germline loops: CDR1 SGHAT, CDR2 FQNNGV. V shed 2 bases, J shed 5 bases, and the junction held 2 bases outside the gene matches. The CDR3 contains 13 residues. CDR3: CASSLIGRDEQYF. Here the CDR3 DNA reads TGTGCCAGCAGCTTAATCGGGAGGGACGAGCAGTACTTC. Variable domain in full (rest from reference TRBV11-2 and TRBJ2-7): EAGVAQSPRYKIIEKRQSVAFWCNPISGHATLYWYQQILGQGPKLLIQFQNNGVVDDSQLPKDRFSAERLKGVDSTLKIQPAKLEDSAVYLCASSLIGRDEQYFGPGTRLTVT.

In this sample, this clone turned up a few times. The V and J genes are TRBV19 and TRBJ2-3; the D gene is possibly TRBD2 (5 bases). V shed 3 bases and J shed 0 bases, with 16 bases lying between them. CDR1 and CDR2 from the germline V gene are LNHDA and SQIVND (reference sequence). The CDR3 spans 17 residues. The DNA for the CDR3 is TGTGCCAGTAGTATGACCCCGGGAAGTGCTAGCACAGATACGCAGTATTTT. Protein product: CASSMTPGSASTDTQYF. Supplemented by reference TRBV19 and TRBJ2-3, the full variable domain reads DGGITQSPKYLFRKEGQNVTLSCEQNLNHDAMYWYRQDPGQGLRLIYYSQIVNDFQKGDIAEGYSVSREKKESFPLTVTSAQKNPTAFYLCASSMTPGSASTDTQYFGPGTRLTVL.

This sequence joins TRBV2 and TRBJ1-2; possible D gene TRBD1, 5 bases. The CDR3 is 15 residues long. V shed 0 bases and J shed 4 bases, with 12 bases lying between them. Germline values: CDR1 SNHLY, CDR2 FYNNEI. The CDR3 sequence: CASSEALGEAYGYTF. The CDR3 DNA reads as TGTGCCAGCAGTGAAGCGCTGGGGGAGGCCTATGGCTACACCTTC. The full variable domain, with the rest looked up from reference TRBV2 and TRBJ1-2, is EPEVTQTPSHQVTQMGQEVILRCVPISNHLYFYWYRQILGQKVEFLVSFYNNEISEKSEIFDDQFSVERPDGSNFTLKIRSTKLEDSAMYFCASSEALGEAYGYTFGSGTRLTVV.

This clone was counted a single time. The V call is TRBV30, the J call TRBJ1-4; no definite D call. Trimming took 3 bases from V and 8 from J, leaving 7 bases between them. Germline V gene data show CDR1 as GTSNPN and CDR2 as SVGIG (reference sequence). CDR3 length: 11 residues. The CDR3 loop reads CAWRPGEKLFF. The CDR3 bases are TGTGCCTGGAGGCCGGGGGAAAAACTGTTTTTT.

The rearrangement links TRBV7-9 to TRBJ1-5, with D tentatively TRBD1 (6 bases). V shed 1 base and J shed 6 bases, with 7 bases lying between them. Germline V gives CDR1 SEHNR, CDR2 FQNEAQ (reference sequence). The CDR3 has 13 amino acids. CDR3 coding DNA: TGTGCCAGCAGCTTAGGAGGGGGTCAGCCCCAGCATTTT. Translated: CASSLGGGQPQHF.

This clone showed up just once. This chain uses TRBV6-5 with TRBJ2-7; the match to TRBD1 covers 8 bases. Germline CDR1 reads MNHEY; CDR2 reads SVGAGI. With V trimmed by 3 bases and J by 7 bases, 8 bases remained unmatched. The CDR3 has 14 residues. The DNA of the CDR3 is TGTGCCAGCAGTTATCAGGGGGCGGTTGGGGAGCAGTACTTC. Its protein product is CASSYQGAVGEQYF.